These T cell receptor beta chains were read from a single sample in a study of ipilimumab plus nivolumab after autologous stem cell transplantation. Sequencing used immunoSEQ multiplex PCR; TCRdb keeps in-frame clones, though not all of them. The top ten hold less than 8% of the sample, which has 15,000 to 20,000 clones, roughly four fifths seen once. The sample in question was PBMCs, obtained in a trial of ipilimumab plus nivolumab as post-transplant consolidation. Every receptor here comes from a male donor with diffuse large B-cell lymphoma. Each CDR3 is given with its conserved first and last residue. A D gene is named only where the DNA matches it firmly. Some rows have no size entry. The others give once, few or many, or a class for an expanded clone.

size: NA; V: TRBV6-1; J: TRBJ2-5; D: NA; DNA: TGTGCCAGCAGTGAAGGTTCAGCGGGAGAGACCCAGTACTTC; CDR3: CASSEGSAGETQYF
size: NA; V: TRBV11-2; J: TRBJ2-5; D: NA; DNA: TGTGCCAGCAGCTTAAACAGGGGAGGACAAGAGACCCAGTACTTC; CDR3: CASSLNRGGQETQYF
size: NA; V: TRBV9; J: TRBJ2-3; D: NA; DNA: TGTGCCAGCAATCGGGGCGGGGTCCCAGATACGCAGTATTTT; CDR3: CASNRGGVPDTQYF
size: NA; V: TRBV5-5; J: TRBJ2-7; D: TRBD2; DNA: TGTGCCAGCAGCTTTTCTCGCGGGGGTGGTTACGAGCAGTACTTC; CDR3: CASSFSRGGGYEQYF
size: once; V: TRBV4-1; J: TRBJ1-5; D: NA; DNA: TGCGCCAGCAGCCAAGTCAGGGGCAATCAGCCCCAGCATTTT; CDR3: CASSQVRGNQPQHF
size: NA; V: TRBV4-2; J: TRBJ1-1; D: NA; DNA: TGTGCCAGCGGGAGGACTCTGAACACTGAAGCTTTCTTT; CDR3: CASGRTLNTEAFF
size: few; V: TRBV27; J: TRBJ2-1; D: NA; DNA: TGTGCCAGCAGTTTATGGACGGGAAGCTCCTACAATGAGCAGTTCTTC; CDR3: CASSLWTGSSYNEQFF
size: once; V: TRBV6-1; J: TRBJ2-7; D: TRBD1; DNA: TGTGCCAGCAGGGGACAGGTTTCCTACGAGCAGTACTTC; CDR3: CASRGQVSYEQYF
size: NA; V: TRBV6-1; J: TRBJ2-1; D: NA; DNA: TGTGCCAGCAGTGAAGTGGCTCGGGGAAACAATGAGCAGTTCTTC; CDR3: CASSEVARGNNEQFF
size: NA; V: TRBV19; J: TRBJ1-4; D: NA; DNA: TGTGCCAGTAGTACAAGGGACGGGGGATACCATAATGAAAAACTGTTTTTT; CDR3: CASSTRDGGYHNEKLFF
size: NA; V: TRBV5-1; J: TRBJ2-7; D: TRBD1; DNA: TGCGCCAGCAGCTTGGGACACCGGGACAGCACCTACGAGCAGTACTTC; CDR3: CASSLGHRDSTYEQYF
size: NA; V: TRBV12-5; J: TRBJ2-1; D: NA; DNA: TGTGCTAGTGGTTTGGGACAGGGGAGGGATTGGGAGCAGTTCTTC; CDR3: CASGLGQGRDWEQFF
size: NA; V: TRBV7-9; J: TRBJ2-3; D: NA; DNA: TGTGCCAGCAGCTCCCGGGCGTTCACCATTGGGGGCCTGGCAGATACGCAGTATTTT; CDR3: CASSSRAFTIGGLADTQYF
size: NA; V: TRBV2; J: TRBJ2-1; D: TRBD1; DNA: TGTGCCAGCAGTGCGAGGGACAGGGGCCTGAATGAGCAGTTCTTC; CDR3: CASSARDRGLNEQFF
size: NA; V: TRBV2; J: TRBJ2-1; D: NA; DNA: TGTGCCAGCAGTGTTGACCGCCCCCTATACAATGAGCAGTTCTTC; CDR3: CASSVDRPLYNEQFF
size: once; V: TRBV7-3; J: TRBJ1-5; D: NA; DNA: TGTGCCAGCAGCGCCAAGTGGAGAACCAATCAGCCCCAGCATTTT; CDR3: CASSAKWRTNQPQHF
size: NA; V: TRBV9; J: TRBJ2-3; D: NA; DNA: TGTGCCAGCAGCGTAGGAGGTCAACCCGCCACAGATACGCAGTATTTT; CDR3: CASSVGGQPATDTQYF
size: NA; V: TRBV6-1; J: TRBJ2-5; D: TRBD2; DNA: TGTGCCAGCAGTGAAACAAGAACGGGGGGAAAGGAGACCCAGTACTTC; CDR3: CASSETRTGGKETQYF
size: NA; V: TRBV6-5; J: TRBJ2-1; D: NA; DNA: TGTGCCAGCGGAAGCAATGAGCAGTTCTTC; CDR3: CASGSNEQFF
size: NA; V: TRBV5-8; J: TRBJ1-2; D: NA; DNA: TGTGCCAGCAGCTTGGGACAAGGCTTCAGGTTTGGCTACACCTTC; CDR3: CASSLGQGFRFGYTF
size: NA; V: TRBV19; J: TRBJ1-2; D: NA; DNA: TGTGCCAGTAATAAGAGGCAGGGCGTAGGTGGCTACACCTTC; CDR3: CASNKRQGVGGYTF
size: NA; V: TRBV18; J: TRBJ2-7; D: NA; DNA: TGTGCCAGCTCATATACTAGAGACTACGAGCAGTACTTC; CDR3: CASSYTRDYEQYF
size: once; V: TRBV9; J: TRBJ2-5; D: NA; DNA: TGTGCCAGCAGCGTCGGGGTAGCGGCACAAGAGACCCAGTACTTC; CDR3: CASSVGVAAQETQYF
size: NA; V: TRBV19; J: TRBJ2-1; D: NA; DNA: TGTGCCAGTAGTAGGCAGGGTATTGTCGGGGATGAGCAGTTCTTC; CDR3: CASSRQGIVGDEQFF
size: NA; V: TRBV29-1; J: TRBJ2-2; D: TRBD2; DNA: TGCAGCGTTGCTCAGCGGGGGCCTGCCTACACCGGGGAGCTGTTTTTT; CDR3: CSVAQRGPAYTGELFF
size: NA; V: TRBV4-2; J: TRBJ2-1; D: NA; DNA: TGTGCCAGCAGCCAAGATTTTTTTGGGTCCAACCGGGGAAGCGATGAGCAGTTCTTC; CDR3: CASSQDFFGSNRGSDEQFF
size: NA; V: TRBV4-2; J: TRBJ2-7; D: NA; DNA: TGTGCCAGCAGCCACGGGATAGGGGAGACAGAGCAGTACTTC; CDR3: CASSHGIGETEQYF
size: NA; V: TRBV12-5; J: TRBJ2-7; D: NA; DNA: TGTGCTAGTGGCCGACAGGACGAGCAGTACTTC; CDR3: CASGRQDEQYF
size: NA; V: TRBV7-3; J: TRBJ2-5; D: NA; DNA: TGTGCCAGCAGCTTAACAGGCCTTACAGGAAAAGAGACCCAGTACTTC; CDR3: CASSLTGLTGKETQYF
size: few; V: TRBV6-1; J: TRBJ1-4; D: TRBD1; DNA: TGTGCCAGCAGTGGAAGGACAGGGGTCGAACTGTTTTTT; CDR3: CASSGRTGVELFF
size: NA; V: TRBV7-2; J: TRBJ2-7; D: NA; DNA: TGTGCCAGCAGCTTCGCGGGACAGTCCTCCTACGAGCAGTACTTC; CDR3: CASSFAGQSSYEQYF
size: NA; V: TRBV5-1; J: TRBJ2-7; D: TRBD2; DNA: TGCGCCAGCAGCCGACGACTAGCGGGGGCCTACGAGCAGTACTTC; CDR3: CASSRRLAGAYEQYF
size: NA; V: TRBV19; J: TRBJ2-5; D: NA; DNA: TGTGCCAGTAGTCCCAGGACAACTCAAGAGACCCAGTACTTC; CDR3: CASSPRTTQETQYF
size: NA; V: TRBV5-8; J: TRBJ2-1; D: NA; DNA: TGTGCCAGCAGCCCGCGTCCCCTAGTCCCGATACATAGCGGCAGTGAGCAGTTCTTC; CDR3: CASSPRPLVPIHSGSEQFF
size: NA; V: TRBV11-2; J: TRBJ1-4; D: NA; DNA: TGTGCCAGCAGCTTAGTGCGGGGACCCCTCGAAAAACTGTTTTTT; CDR3: CASSLVRGPLEKLFF
size: once; V: TRBV7-2; J: TRBJ2-1; D: NA; DNA: TGTGCCAGCAGCTTAGTGGGGACTGGGTCCTACAATGAGCAGTTCTTC; CDR3: CASSLVGTGSYNEQFF
size: NA; V: TRBV9; J: TRBJ2-1; D: NA; DNA: TGTGCCAGCAGCGTAGCTCGGGGCCCCAGGAATGAGCAGTTCTTC; CDR3: CASSVARGPRNEQFF
size: NA; V: TRBV4-2; J: TRBJ1-1; D: NA; DNA: TGTGCCAGCAGCGCGGGACGTTTGGGGAACACTGAAGCTTTCTTT; CDR3: CASSAGRLGNTEAFF
size: NA; V: TRBV4-1; J: TRBJ2-1; D: NA; DNA: TGCGCCAGCAGCCACCTAGGGGGTGAGCAGTTCTTC; CDR3: CASSHLGGEQFF
size: NA; V: TRBV10-1; J: TRBJ2-2; D: NA; DNA: TGCGCCAGCAGGGCCATGAACACCGGGGAGCTGTTTTTT; CDR3: CASRAMNTGELFF
size: NA; V: TRBV10-3; J: TRBJ2-1; D: NA; DNA: TGTGCCATCAGTGAGTCGACAACCAATGAGCAGTTCTTC; CDR3: CAISESTTNEQFF
size: NA; V: TRBV5-6; J: TRBJ2-6; D: NA; DNA: TGTGCCAGCAGCTTGGAGCGGTCTGGGGCCAACGTCCTGACTTTC; CDR3: CASSLERSGANVLTF
size: NA; V: TRBV7-9; J: TRBJ1-2; D: NA; DNA: TGTGCCAGCAGCTTATACCCCGCGAACTATGGCTACACCTTC; CDR3: CASSLYPANYGYTF
size: NA; V: TRBV9; J: TRBJ2-1; D: NA; DNA: TGTACCAGCAGCGTTAGGAGGGGGAGCTCCTACAATGAGCAGTTCTTC; CDR3: CTSSVRRGSSYNEQFF
size: NA; V: TRBV29-1; J: TRBJ2-3; D: TRBD2; DNA: TGCAGCGTTGAGGGGGGGAGCACAGATACGCAGTATTTT; CDR3: CSVEGGSTDTQYF
size: few; V: TRBV29-1; J: TRBJ1-1; D: NA; DNA: TGCAGCGTTGGCATGACCGGGGAAGCTTTCTTT; CDR3: CSVGMTGEAFF
size: NA; V: TRBV6-6; J: TRBJ1-4; D: TRBD1; DNA: TGTGCCAGCAAACCCGACAGGGGTCGTCGGGAAAAACTGTTTTTT; CDR3: CASKPDRGRREKLFF
size: NA; V: TRBV27; J: TRBJ2-7; D: NA; DNA: TGTGCCAGTAGCACAGGGACCTCCTACGAGCAGTACTTC; CDR3: CASSTGTSYEQYF
size: NA; V: TRBV4-3; J: TRBJ2-7; D: NA; DNA: TGCGCCAGCAGCCAAGTTAGGGGCCGCGAGCAGTACTTC; CDR3: CASSQVRGREQYF
size: NA; V: TRBV28; J: TRBJ1-2; D: NA; DNA: TGTGCCAGCAGTACTTCTCAGAGCTACGGCTACACCTTC; CDR3: CASSTSQSYGYTF
size: few; V: TRBV29-1; J: TRBJ2-7; D: NA; DNA: TGCAGCGTTGTACGTGAGGGCTACGAGCAGTACTTC; CDR3: CSVVREGYEQYF
size: NA; V: TRBV6-4; J: TRBJ2-2; D: NA; DNA: TGTGCCAGCAGTGTGTCTCCCGCGAGGGACACCGGGGAGCTGTTTTTT; CDR3: CASSVSPARDTGELFF
size: few; V: TRBV2; J: TRBJ2-1; D: TRBD1; DNA: TGTGCCAGCAGTGCCCAGGGGGACGGGGTGGGAGAGCAGTTCTTC; CDR3: CASSAQGDGVGEQFF
size: NA; V: TRBV10-3; J: TRBJ2-5; D: TRBD2; DNA: TGTGCCATCAGCACCGGGACTAGCGGGGGTGACCAAGAGACCCAGTACTTC; CDR3: CAISTGTSGGDQETQYF
size: NA; V: TRBV6-4; J: TRBJ2-2; D: NA; DNA: TGTGCCAGCAGTGGTAGATTACAGGGTTCCACCGGGGAGCTGTTTTTT; CDR3: CASSGRLQGSTGELFF
size: NA; V: TRBV18; J: TRBJ1-4; D: NA; DNA: TGTGCCAGCTCACCAGGAGGGTCTAATGAAAAACTGTTTTTT; CDR3: CASSPGGSNEKLFF
size: NA; V: TRBV11-2; J: TRBJ2-5; D: TRBD2; DNA: TGTGCCAGCAGCTTTAATACGGGGGGGCGGTTGGAGACCCAGTACTTC; CDR3: CASSFNTGGRLETQYF